This T cell receptor (beta chain) was retrieved from a study of PD-1 blockade in mismatch repair-deficient tumors. Sequenced by immunoSEQ multiplex PCR; TCRdb stores in-frame clones only, minus some. The sample carries 45,000 to 55,000 clones, more than 65% recorded once. Of note for this clone: Its cognate antigen is unknown.

Findings and caveats of the study: After pembrolizumab, tumor-resident clones rose rapidly, then generally contracted before radiologic responses.

The CDR3 is 13 amino acids. V shed 6 bases and J shed 3 bases, with 8 bases lying between them. Per the germline V gene, CDR1 is ENHRY and CDR2 is SYGVKD. V and J are TRBV10-3 and TRBJ2-2, with D possibly matching TRBD1 (5 bases). Sequences were derived from peripheral blood, sampled approximately 18 weeks after starting pembrolizumab. This sequence originates from an adult with mismatch repair-deficient cancer. CDR3: CAIRLGDTGELFF. CDR3 bases: TGTGCCATCAGGTTAGGGGACACCGGGGAGCTGTTTTTT.